This T cell receptor beta chain originates from a study of blood T cell repertoires in COVID-19. Turning to the study itself: The United States, Italy and Spain provided the acute and convalescent COVID-19 samples. Sample material is recorded as cDNA or gDNA derived from T cells, B-cell-depleted T cells, or PBMCs.

The V segment lost 5 bases and the J segment 4 bases; nucleotides outside the gene matches: 9. The CDR3 extends over 16 amino acids. The germline V gene encodes CDR1 LNHDA and CDR2 SQIVND (reference sequence). Some clones are missing from TCRdb's copy, which holds only in-frame ones; the method was immunoSEQ multiplex PCR. Of some 110,000 clones listed, around 84% were seen once; the top ten hold 15%. This TCR was recovered from a woman aged 80 or over with acute or convalescent COVID-19. The specimen sequenced was peripheral blood. This chain uses TRBV19 with TRBJ2-5; 11 bases map to TRBD1. The CDR3 bases are TGTGCCAGTAGTCTATTAACCGGGACAGGGGGAGAGACCCAGTACTTC. Its translation: CASSLLTGTGGETQYF.